This T cell receptor (beta chain) was recorded in a study of blood T cell repertoires in COVID-19. Across the whole study: Researchers got acute and convalescent COVID-19 samples from the United States, Italy and Spain.

Original analysis: Counts of nucleated cells, estimated from reference gene primer amplification, were obtained. Data came from immunoSEQ multiplex PCR; TCRdb stores just in-frame clones and leaves some out. That table is the source of V, J and clone size, and D and trimming were worked out from the DNA. This table holds about 280,000 clones, around 80% found once. Those who participated ranged in age from roughly 18 to 90 years and resided in 20 to 30 US areas. Cohorts were determined from participant-reported clinical history. Germline V gives CDR1 LGHNT, CDR2 FRNRAP. The CDR3 sequence is 14 residues long. J lost 7 bases, V lost 1 base, and 3 bases had no gene match.

Material: PBMCs or T cells enriched from blood (not recorded which). The J gene is TRBJ1-2, the V gene TRBV12-5; TRBD1 aligns across 10 bases. The receptor was derived from a man aged 35 to 55 who had been exposed to COVID-19. This chain's CDR3 is CASGLEDRGGGYTF. CDR3 in DNA: TGTGCTAGTGGTTTGGAGGACAGGGGGGGTGGCTACACCTTC.